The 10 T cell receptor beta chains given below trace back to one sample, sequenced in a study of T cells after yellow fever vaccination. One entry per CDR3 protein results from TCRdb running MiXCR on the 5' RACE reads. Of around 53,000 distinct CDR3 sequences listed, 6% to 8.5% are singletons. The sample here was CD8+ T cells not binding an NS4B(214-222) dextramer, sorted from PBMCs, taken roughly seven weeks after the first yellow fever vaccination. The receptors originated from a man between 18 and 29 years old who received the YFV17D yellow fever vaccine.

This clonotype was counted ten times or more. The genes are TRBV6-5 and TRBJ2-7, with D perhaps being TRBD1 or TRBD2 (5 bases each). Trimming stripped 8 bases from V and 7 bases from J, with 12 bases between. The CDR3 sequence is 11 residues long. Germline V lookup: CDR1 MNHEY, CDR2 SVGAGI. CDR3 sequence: CASFGAREQYF. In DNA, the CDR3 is TGTGCCAGCTTCGGGGCGCGGGAGCAGTACTTC.

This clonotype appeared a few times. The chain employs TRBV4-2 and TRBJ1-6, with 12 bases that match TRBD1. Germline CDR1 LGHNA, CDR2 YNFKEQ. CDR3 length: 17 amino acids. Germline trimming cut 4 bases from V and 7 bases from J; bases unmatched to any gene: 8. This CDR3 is CASSRWDRGQENSPLHF. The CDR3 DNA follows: TGTGCCAGCAGCCGATGGGACAGGGGGCAGGAAAATTCACCCCTCCACTTT.

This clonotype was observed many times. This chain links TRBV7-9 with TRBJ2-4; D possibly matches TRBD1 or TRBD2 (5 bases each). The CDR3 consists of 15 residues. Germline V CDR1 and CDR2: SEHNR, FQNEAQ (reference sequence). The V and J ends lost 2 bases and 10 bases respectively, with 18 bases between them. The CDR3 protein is CASSLSRGLPTIQYF. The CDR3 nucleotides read TGTGCCAGCAGCTTAAGCCGGGGCCTCCCGACTATTCAGTACTTC.

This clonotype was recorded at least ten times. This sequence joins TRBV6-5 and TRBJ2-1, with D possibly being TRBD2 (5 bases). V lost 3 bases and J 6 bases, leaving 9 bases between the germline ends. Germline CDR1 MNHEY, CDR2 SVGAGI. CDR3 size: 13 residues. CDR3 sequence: CASSYLGSNEQFF. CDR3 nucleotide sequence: TGTGCCAGCAGTTATTTGGGGAGCAATGAGCAGTTCTTC.

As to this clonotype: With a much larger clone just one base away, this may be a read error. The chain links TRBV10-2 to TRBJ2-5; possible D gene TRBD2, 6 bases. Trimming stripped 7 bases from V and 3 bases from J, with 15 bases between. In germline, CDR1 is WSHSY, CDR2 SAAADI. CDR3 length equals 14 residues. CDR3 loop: CASISSVGKETQYF. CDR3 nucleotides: TGCGCCAGCATTTCTAGCGTGGGAAAAGAGACCCAGTACTTC.

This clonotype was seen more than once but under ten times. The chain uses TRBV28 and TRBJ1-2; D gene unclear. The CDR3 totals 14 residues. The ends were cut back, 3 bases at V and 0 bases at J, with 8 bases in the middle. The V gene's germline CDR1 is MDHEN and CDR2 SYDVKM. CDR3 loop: CASSFITPNYGYTF. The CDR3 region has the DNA TGTGCCAGCAGTTTCATCACCCCTAACTATGGCTACACCTTC.

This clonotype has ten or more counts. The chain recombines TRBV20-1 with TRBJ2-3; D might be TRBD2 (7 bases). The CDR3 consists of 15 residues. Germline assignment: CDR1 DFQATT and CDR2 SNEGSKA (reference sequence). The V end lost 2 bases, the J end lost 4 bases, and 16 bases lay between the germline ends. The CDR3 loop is CSARRGRERPDTQYF. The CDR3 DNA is TGCAGTGCTAGAAGGGGGAGGGAGCGTCCAGATACGCAGTATTTT.

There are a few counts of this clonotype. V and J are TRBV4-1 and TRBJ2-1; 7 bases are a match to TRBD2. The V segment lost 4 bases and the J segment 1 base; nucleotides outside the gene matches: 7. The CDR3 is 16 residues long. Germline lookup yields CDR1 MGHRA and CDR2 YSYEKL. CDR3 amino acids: CASSRLGGSSYNEQFF. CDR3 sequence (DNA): TGCGCCAGCAGCCGACTCGGGGGGTCGTCCTACAATGAGCAGTTCTTC.

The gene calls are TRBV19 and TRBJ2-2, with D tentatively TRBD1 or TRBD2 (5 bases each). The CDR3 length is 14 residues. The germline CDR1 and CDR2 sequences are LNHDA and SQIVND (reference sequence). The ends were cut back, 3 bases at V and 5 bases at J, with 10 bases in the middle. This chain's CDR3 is CASSITGATGELFF. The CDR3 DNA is TGTGCCAGTAGTATTACCGGGGCGACCGGGGAGCTGTTTTTT.

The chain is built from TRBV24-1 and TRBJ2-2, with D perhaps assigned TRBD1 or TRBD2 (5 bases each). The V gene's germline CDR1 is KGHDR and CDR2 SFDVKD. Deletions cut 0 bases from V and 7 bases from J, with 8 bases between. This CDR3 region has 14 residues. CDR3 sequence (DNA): TGTGCCACCAGTGATTTGCGAGGGGACGGGGAGCTGTTTTTT. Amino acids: CATSDLRGDGELFF.